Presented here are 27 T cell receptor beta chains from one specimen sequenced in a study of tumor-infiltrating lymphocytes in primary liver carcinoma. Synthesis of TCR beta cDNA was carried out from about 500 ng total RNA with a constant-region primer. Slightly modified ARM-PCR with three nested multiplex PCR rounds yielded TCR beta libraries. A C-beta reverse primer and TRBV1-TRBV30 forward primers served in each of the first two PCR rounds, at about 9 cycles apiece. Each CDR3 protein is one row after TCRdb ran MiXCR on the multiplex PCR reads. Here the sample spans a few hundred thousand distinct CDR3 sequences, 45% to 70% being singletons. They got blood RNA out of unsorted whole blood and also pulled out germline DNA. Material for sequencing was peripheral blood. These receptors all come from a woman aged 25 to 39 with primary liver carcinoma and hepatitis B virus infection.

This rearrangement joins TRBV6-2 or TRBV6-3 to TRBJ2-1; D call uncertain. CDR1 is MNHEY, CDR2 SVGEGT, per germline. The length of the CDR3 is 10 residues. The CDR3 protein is CAGPDNEQFF. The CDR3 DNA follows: TGTGCAGGCCCGGACAATGAGCAGTTCTTC.

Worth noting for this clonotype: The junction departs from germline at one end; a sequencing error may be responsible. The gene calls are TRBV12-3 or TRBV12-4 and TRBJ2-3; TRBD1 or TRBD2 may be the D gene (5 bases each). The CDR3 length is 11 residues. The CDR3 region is CANSWGTTQYF. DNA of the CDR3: TGTGCCAACAGTTGGGGGACTACGCAGTATTTT.

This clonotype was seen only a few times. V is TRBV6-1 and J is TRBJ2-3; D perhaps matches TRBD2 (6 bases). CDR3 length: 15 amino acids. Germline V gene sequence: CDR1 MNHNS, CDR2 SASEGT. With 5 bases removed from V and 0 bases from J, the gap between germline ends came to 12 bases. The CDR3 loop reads CASSPRGGSTDTQYF. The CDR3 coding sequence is TGTGCCAGCAGTCCCCGAGGAGGGAGCACAGATACGCAGTATTTT.

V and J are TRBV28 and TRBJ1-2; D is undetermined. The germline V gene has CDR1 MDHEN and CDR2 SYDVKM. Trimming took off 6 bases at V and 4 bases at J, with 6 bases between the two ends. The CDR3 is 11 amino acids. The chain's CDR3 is CASRKGYGYTF. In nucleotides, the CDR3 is TGTGCCAGCAGAAAGGGCTATGGCTACACCTTC.

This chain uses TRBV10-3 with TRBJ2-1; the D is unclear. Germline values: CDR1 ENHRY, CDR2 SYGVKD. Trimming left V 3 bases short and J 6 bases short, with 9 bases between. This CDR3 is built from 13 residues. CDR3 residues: CAISDGSFNEQFF. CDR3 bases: TGTGCCATCAGTGACGGGTCGTTCAATGAGCAGTTCTTC.

The DNA of the CDR3 is TGTGCCAGCAGCCCTGCTAGCGGGAGTAGAGAGACCCAGTACTTC. This encodes CASSPASGSRETQYF. The V and J genes are TRBV12-3 or TRBV12-4 and TRBJ2-5; 10 nucleotides agree with TRBD2. The CDR3 length is 15 residues. The J segment lost 4 bases and the V segment lost 6 bases, leaving 8 bases of the junction unmatched.

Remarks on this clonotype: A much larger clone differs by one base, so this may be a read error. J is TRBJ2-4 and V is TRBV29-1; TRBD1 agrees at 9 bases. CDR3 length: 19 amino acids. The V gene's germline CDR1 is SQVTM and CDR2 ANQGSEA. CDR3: CSVEVYALQGAQAKIIQYF. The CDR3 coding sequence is TGCAGCGTTGAAGTATATGCGCTACAGGGGGCGCAGGCCAAAATCATTCAGTACTTC. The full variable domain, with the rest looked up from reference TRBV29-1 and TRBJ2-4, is SAVISQKPSRDICQRGTSLTIQCQVDSQVTMMFWYRQQPGQSLTLIATANQGSEATYESGFVIDKFPISRPNLTFSTLTVSNMSPEDSSIYLCSVEVYALQGAQAKIIQYFGAGTRLSVL.

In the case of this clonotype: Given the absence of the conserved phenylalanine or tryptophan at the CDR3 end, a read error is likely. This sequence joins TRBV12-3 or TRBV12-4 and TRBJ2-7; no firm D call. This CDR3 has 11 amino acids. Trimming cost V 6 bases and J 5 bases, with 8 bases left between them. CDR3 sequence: CASRRGDEQYL. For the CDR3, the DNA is TGTGCCAGCAGGCGTGGCGACGAGCAGTACCTC.

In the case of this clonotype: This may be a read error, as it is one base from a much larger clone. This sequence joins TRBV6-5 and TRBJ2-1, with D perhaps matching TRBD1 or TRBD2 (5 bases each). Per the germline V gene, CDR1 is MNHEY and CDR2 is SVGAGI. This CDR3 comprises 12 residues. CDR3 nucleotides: TGTGCCAGCAGGGGACGGTACAATGTGCAGTTCTTC. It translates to CASRGRYNVQFF.

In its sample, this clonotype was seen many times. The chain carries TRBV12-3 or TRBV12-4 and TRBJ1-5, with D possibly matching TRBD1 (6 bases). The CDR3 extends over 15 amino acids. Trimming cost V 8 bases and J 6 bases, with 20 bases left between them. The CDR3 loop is CASATWGAPGQPQHF. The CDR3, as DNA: TGTGCCAGCGCGACCTGGGGGGCGCCAGGTCAGCCCCAGCATTTT.

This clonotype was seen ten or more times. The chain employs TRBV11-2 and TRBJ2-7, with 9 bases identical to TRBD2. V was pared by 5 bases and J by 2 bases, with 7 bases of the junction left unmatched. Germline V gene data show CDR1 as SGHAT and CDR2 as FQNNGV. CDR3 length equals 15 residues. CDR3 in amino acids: CASSVTGTSPYEQYF. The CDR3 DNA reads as TGTGCCAGCAGCGTCACCGGGACTAGCCCCTACGAGCAGTACTTC. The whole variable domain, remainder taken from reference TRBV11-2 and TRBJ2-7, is EAGVAQSPRYKIIEKRQSVAFWCNPISGHATLYWYQQILGQGPKLLIQFQNNGVVDDSQLPKDRFSAERLKGVDSTLKIQPAKLEDSAVYLCASSVTGTSPYEQYFGPGTRLTVT.

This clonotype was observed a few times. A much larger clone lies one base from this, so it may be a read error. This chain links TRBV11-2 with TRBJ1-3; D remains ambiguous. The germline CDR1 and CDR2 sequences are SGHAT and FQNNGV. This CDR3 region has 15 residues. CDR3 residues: CASSLAGISGSTIYF. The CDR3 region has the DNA TGTGCCAGCAGCTTAGCCGGGATCTCTGGAAGCACCATATATTTT.

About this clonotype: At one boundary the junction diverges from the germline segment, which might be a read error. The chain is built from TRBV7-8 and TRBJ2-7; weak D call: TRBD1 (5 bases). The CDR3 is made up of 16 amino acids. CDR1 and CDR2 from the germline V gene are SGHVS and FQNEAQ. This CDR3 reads CASSLRVGPPFYKQYF. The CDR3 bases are TGTGCCAGCAGCCTACGGGTGGGGCCACCCTTCTACAAGCAGTACTTC.

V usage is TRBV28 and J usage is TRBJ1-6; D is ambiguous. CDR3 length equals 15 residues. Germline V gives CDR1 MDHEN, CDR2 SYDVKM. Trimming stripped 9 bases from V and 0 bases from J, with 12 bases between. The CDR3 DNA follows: TGTGCCAGTAGACCGGGGAGCTCCTATAATTCACCCCTCCACTTT. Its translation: CASRPGSSYNSPLHF.

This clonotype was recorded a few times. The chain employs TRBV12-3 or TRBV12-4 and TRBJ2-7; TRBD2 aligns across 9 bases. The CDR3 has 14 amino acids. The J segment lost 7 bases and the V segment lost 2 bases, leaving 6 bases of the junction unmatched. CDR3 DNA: TGTGCCAGCAGTTTATCAGGGACTAGCAGGGAGCAGTACTTC. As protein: CASSLSGTSREQYF.

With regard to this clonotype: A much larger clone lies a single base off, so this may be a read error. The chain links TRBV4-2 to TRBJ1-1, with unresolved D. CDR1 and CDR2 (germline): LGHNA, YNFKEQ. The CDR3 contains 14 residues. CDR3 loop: CVSSQRLEGTEAFF. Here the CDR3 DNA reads TGTGTCAGCAGCCAAAGGCTCGAGGGCACTGAAGCTTTCTTT.

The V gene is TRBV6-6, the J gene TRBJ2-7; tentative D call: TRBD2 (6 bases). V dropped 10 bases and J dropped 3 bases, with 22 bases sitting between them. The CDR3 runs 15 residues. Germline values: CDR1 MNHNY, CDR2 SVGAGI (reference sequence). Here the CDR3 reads CATDPGVGVFYEQYF. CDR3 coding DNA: TGTGCCACCGACCCGGGGGTAGGGGTTTTCTACGAGCAGTACTTC.

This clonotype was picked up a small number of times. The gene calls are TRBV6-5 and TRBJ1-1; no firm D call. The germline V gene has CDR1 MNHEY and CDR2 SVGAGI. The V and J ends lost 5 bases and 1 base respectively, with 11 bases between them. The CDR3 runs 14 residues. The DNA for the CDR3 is TGTGCCAGCAGTCGGTCTGTGGCGAACACTGAAGCTTTCTTT. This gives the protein CASSRSVANTEAFF.

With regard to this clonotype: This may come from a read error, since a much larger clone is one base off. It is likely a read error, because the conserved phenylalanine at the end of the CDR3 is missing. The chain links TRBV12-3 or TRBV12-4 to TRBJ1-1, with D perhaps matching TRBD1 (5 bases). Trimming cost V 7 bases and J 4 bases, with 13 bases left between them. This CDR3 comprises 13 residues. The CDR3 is CASIWAGLTEAFS. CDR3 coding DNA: TGTGCCAGCATTTGGGCAGGGCTCACTGAAGCTTTCTCT.

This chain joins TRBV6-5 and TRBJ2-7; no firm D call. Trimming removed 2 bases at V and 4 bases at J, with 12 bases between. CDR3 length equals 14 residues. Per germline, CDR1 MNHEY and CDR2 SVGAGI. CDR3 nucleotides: TGTGCCAGCAGTTACAGCGTGAGAAGGTACGAGCAGTACTTC. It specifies CASSYSVRRYEQYF.

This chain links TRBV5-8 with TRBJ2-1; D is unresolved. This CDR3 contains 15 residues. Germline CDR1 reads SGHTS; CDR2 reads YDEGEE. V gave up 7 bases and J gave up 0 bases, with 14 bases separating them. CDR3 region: CASQRTASSYNEQFF. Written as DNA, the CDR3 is TGTGCCAGCCAACGGACGGCGAGCTCCTACAATGAGCAGTTCTTC.

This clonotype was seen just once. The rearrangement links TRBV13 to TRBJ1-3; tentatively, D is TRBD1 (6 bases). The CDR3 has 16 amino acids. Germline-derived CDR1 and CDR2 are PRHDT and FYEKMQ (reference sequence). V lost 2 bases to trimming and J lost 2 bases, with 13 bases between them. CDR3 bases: TGTGCCAGCAGCTTAATGGGGGGCTCTACTGGAAACACCATATATTTT. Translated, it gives CASSLMGGSTGNTIYF.

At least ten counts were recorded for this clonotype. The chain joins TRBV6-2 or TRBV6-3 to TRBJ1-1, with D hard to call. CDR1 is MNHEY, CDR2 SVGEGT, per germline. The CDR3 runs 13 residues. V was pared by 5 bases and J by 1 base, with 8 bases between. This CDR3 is CASSNGWNTEAFF. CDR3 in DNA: TGTGCCAGCAGTAACGGGTGGAACACTGAAGCTTTCTTT.

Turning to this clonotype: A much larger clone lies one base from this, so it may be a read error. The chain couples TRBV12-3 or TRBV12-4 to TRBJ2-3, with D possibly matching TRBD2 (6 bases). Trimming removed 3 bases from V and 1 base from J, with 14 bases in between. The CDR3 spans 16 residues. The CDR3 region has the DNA TGTGCCAGCAGTTTCGGCAGGAGGGCCGGCACAGATACGCAGTATTTT. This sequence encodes CASSFGRRAGTDTQYF.

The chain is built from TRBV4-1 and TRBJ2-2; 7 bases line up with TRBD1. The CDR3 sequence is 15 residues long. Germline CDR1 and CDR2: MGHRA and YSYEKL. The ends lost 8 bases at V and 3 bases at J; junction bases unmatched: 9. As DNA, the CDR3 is TGCGCCAGCCAAAGGGGGCCAGGGGACACCGGGGAGCTGTTTTTT. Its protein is CASQRGPGDTGELFF.

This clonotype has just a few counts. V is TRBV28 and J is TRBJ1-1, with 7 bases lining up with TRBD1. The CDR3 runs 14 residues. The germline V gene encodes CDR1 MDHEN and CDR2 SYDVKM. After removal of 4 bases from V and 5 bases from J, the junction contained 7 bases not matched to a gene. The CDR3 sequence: CASSSDYRGTEAFF. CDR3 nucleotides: TGTGCCAGCAGTTCAGACTACAGGGGTACTGAAGCTTTCTTT.

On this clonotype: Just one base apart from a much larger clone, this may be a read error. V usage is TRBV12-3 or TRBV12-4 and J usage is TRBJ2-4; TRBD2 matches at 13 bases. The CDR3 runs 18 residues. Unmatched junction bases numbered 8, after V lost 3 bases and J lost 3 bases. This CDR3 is CASSFGTSGTLGKNIQYF. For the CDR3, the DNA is TGTGCCAGCAGTTTCGGGACTAGCGGGACCTTAGGCAAAAACATTCAGTACTTC.